This T cell receptor beta chain was sequenced for a study of tumor and adjacent non-tumor tissue in lung cancer. No cell sorting was done before RNA was extracted from the tissue. The normal lung tissue was taken more than 3 cm from the tumor edge. V was trimmed by 3 bases and J by 5 bases, leaving 14 bases between them. This CDR3 contains 14 residues. Per germline, CDR1 SGHNT and CDR2 YYREEE (reference sequence). This clonotype was observed many times. The library came from three nested PCR rounds adapted from ARM-PCR protocols. TCRdb reanalysed the multiplex PCR reads using MiXCR and keeps one entry per CDR3 protein. Of about 50,000 distinct CDR3 sequences in the sample, 70% to 80% were seen once.

Material: distant non-tumor lung tissue. This TCR was recovered from a woman in her sixties or seventies with non-small cell lung cancer. V is TRBV5-4 and J is TRBJ1-1; D not resolved. CDR3 coding DNA: TGTGCCAGCAGCTCGGCGAGCCTTAGTACTGAAGCTTTCTTT. Translation: CASSSASLSTEAFF.